This T cell receptor beta chain stems from a study of T-cell reconstitution after alpha-beta-depleted transplantation in children. This clonotype was seen ten or more times. The V end lost 10 bases, the J end lost 4 bases, and 13 bases lay between the germline ends. The germline gives CDR1 ENHRY, CDR2 SYGVKD. The CDR3 consists of 12 residues. Unique molecular identifiers were used in preparing the TCRbeta library. A single record per CDR3 protein comes from TCRdb applying MiXCR to the PCR reads. The sample lists about 190,000 distinct CDR3 sequences, around 7% occurring once. Source: PBMCs from the stem cell graft donor, taken from the stem cell graft. The origin of this receptor is a human donor who donated a stem cell graft to a child with Wiskott-Aldrich syndrome. The V call is TRBV10-3, the J call TRBJ1-1; possible D gene TRBD1, 5 bases. The DNA of the CDR3 is TGTGCCACGGGACTGGGATCCACTGAAGCTTTCTTT. Its translation is CATGLGSTEAFF.